This TCR beta chain appears in the sequencing data of a study of OX40 agonist ivuxolimab in advanced cancers. Study-wide background: The study enrolled dose-escalation patients with hepatocellular carcinoma, melanoma, renal cell or head and neck cancer. The study's findings and limits: The study found that CD8+ T cells averaged more expanded clones than CD4+.

The protocol was immunoSEQ multiplex PCR, while the TCRdb copy is restricted to in-frame clones and leaves out a portion. The repertoire has approximately 82,000 clones, 80% to 95% of them found once; the top ten carry about 0.63%. Points on this clone: Its specificity is unknown.

The V gene's germline CDR1 is LGHNT and CDR2 FRNRAP. This CDR3 is 14 amino acids long. Trimming took 2 bases from V and 8 from J, leaving 15 bases between them. The chain has TRBV12-5 and TRBJ1-2; D might be TRBD1 (5 bases). The sample here was CD4+ or CD8+ T cells sorted from blood, taken in a trial of the OX40 agonist ivuxolimab. This TCR derives from an adult with an advanced solid tumor such as melanoma, head and neck, liver or kidney cancer. CDR3 coding DNA: TGTGCTAGTGGTTTGTTTAATAGACCAGGGGGCTACACCTTC. Protein product: CASGLFNRPGGYTF.